This entry is about one T cell receptor (beta chain). There are 16 residues in the CDR3. The ends lost 0 bases at V and 3 bases at J; junction bases unmatched: 8. Germline CDR1 is MNHEY and CDR2 is SVGAGI. This entry is derived from a study of blood T cell repertoires in COVID-19. As for the study in general: PBMCs, B-cell-depleted T cells, or T cells were the source of the cDNA or gDNA that made up the material.

Original methodology: Nucleated cell counts were estimated from reference gene primer amplification. Clones were sequenced by immunoSEQ multiplex PCR, and TCRdb holds only the in-frame ones, with some missing. V, J and clone size derive from that table, while D and trimming were established from the DNA sequence. The repertoire has some 200,000 clones, roughly 80% of them found once; the top ten carry 8% to 13%. This clonotype originated in a woman aged 80 or over with acute or convalescent COVID-19. Sample: peripheral blood. The chain joins TRBV6-5 to TRBJ2-7; TRBD2 matches 7 bases. The CDR3 bases are TGTGCCAGCAGTTACTCCCTTGGCGGGGGTTACTACGAGCAGTACTTC. Protein sequence: CASSYSLGGGYYEQYF.